This is a list of T cell receptor beta chains from one sample in a study of blood T cell repertoires in COVID-19. The data were produced by immunoSEQ multiplex PCR, yet TCRdb's version contains in-frame clones alone and is incomplete. Of roughly 53,000 clones detected, around 83% appear once; the ten largest clones hold over 4.5%. The sequencing sample was made of peripheral blood. The source is a man in his forties with active COVID-19. The conserved cysteine and the conserved F or W are not part of the CDR3 here.

13	TRBV4-1	TRBJ2-6	ASSQDTGEAGTRT
10	TRBV28	TRBJ1-5	ATGQGPQPQH
12	TRBV20-1	TRBJ2-5	SASILSRSETQY
16	TRBV6-6	TRBJ2-2	ASSPWELAGGGTGELF
13	TRBV6-1	TRBJ2-3	ASSEAAGGPDTQY
12	TRBV7-9	TRBJ2-1	ASSPSGLQYEQF
12	TRBV10-2	TRBJ1-1	ASSLTGVGTEAF
10	TRBV30	TRBJ2-1	AWSTTGHEQF
13	TRBV7-9	TRBJ1-6	ASSYGQGAGSPLH
13	TRBV5-1	TRBJ2-1	ASSFRDYSTHEQF
11	TRBV11-2	TRBJ2-2	ASSWGATGELF
13	TRBV7-9	TRBJ1-2	ASSSVLQVNYGYT
12	TRBV13	TRBJ2-3	ASSTGTGDDTQY
11	TRBV6-5	TRBJ2-3	ASSLRGTDTQY
12	TRBV3-1/TRBV3-2	TRBJ2-7	ASSRQARSYEQY
12	TRBV6-5	TRBJ1-3	ASRRQGPGNTIY
11	TRBV12-3/TRBV12-4	TRBJ2-5	ASSNSGRETQY
11	TRBV29-1	TRBJ1-1	SVEQGWGTEAF
13	TRBV6-6	TRBJ2-1	ASSQRETHYNEQF
13	TRBV9	TRBJ2-7	ASSVGAGDSYEQY
12	TRBV2	TRBJ2-7	ASRPGQGLYEQY
12	TRBV6-6	TRBJ2-5	ASRPGTKQETQY
11	TRBV28	TRBJ2-1	ASSLHPSGEQF
13	TRBV24-1	TRBJ2-1	ATSPMGGVYNEQF
13	TRBV19	TRBJ2-3	ASSQLAGGVDTQY
13	TRBV5-1	TRBJ2-1	ASSRGLSSYNEQF
11	TRBV6-5	TRBJ1-1	ASSYSANTEAF
13	TRBV6-1	TRBJ2-3	ASSELAGGPDTQY
14	TRBV19	TRBJ2-3	ASSSRGGSDTDTQY
12	TRBV28	TRBJ2-1	ASSFGTGGIEQF
11	TRBV28	TRBJ2-7	ASLLAGRNEQY
14	TRBV10-3	TRBJ2-5	ATWRGVAGYQETQY
12	TRBV19	TRBJ2-4	ASSNQGAKNIQY
11	TRBV6-4	TRBJ2-1	ASSEGTGNEQF
12	TRBV5-4	TRBJ1-1	ASSRKTGGAEAF
13	TRBV28	TRBJ2-2	ASSLLQRESGELF
14	TRBV19	TRBJ2-2	ASSIVGGGNTGELF
13	TRBV2	TRBJ2-1	ASSPVENFHNEQF
16	TRBV4-2	TRBJ2-5	ASSQVLLGGGHEETQY
16	TRBV12-5	TRBJ2-3	ASGTGLAAKAGTDTQY
13	TRBV9	TRBJ1-5	ASSVSGDRGQPQH
13	TRBV7-9	TRBJ2-5	ASSFLGPDKETQY
13	TRBV30	TRBJ1-1	AWSSGTPMNTEAF
12	TRBV28	TRBJ2-3	ASSLHGSTDTQY
12	TRBV15	TRBJ2-5	ATTSGRALETQY
14	TRBV10-1	TRBJ2-3	ASSPAGQGALDTQY
14	TRBV25-1	TRBJ1-2	ASSSRTGQGFYGYT
11	TRBV12-3/TRBV12-4	TRBJ2-5	ASSIQPQETQY